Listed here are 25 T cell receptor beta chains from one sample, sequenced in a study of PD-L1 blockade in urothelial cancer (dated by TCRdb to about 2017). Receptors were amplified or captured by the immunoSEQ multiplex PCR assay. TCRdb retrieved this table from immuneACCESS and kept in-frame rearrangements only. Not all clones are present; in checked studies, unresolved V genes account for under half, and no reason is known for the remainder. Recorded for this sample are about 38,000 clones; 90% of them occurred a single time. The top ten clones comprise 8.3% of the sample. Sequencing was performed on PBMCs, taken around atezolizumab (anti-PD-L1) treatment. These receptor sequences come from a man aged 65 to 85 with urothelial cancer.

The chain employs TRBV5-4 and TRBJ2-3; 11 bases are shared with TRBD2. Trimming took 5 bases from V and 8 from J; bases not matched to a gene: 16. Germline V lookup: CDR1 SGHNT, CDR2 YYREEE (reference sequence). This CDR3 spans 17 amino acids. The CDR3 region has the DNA TGTGCCAGCAGGAGGGACCTAGCGGGAGGAGGAGGGGGTACGCAGTATTTT. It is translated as CASRRDLAGGGGGTQYF.

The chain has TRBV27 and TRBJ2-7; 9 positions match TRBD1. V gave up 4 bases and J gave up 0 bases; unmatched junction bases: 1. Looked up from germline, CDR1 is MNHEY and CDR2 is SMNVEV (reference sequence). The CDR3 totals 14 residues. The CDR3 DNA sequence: TGTGCCAGCAGTTACAGGGGGCGCTCCTACGAGCAGTACTTC. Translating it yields CASSYRGRSYEQYF.

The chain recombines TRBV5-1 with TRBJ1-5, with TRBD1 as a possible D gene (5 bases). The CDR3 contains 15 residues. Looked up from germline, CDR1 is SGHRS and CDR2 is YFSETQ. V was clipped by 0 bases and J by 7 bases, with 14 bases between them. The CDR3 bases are TGCGCCAGCAGCTTGGGACCAGGGTCGGACCAGCCCCAGCATTTT. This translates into CASSLGPGSDQPQHF.

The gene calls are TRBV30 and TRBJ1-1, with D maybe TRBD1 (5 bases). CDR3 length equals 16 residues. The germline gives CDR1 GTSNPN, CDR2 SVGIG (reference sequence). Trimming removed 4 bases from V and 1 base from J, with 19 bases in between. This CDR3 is CAWTRWAAGANTEAFF. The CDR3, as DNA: TGTGCCTGGACCCGGTGGGCAGCTGGGGCGAACACTGAAGCTTTCTTT.

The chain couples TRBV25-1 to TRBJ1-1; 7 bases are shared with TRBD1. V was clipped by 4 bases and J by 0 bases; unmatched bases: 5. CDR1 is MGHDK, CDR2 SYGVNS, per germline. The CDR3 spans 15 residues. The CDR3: CASSARGNLNTEAFF. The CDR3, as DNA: TGTGCCAGCAGTGCCAGGGGGAATCTGAACACTGAAGCTTTCTTT.

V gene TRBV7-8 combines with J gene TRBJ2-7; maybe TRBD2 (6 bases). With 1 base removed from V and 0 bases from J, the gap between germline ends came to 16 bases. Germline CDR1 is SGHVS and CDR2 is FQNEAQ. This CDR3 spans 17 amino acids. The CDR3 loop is CASSLDPGGLSSYEQYF. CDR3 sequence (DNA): TGTGCCAGCAGCTTAGACCCCGGAGGGCTGTCCTCCTACGAGCAGTACTTC.

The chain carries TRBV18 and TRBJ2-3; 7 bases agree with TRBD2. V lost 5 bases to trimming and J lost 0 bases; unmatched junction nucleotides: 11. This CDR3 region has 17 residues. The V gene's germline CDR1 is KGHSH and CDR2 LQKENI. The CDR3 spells CASSSQGGSGSTDTQYF. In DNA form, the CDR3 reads TGTGCCAGCTCATCGCAGGGTGGTAGCGGGAGCACAGATACGCAGTATTTT.

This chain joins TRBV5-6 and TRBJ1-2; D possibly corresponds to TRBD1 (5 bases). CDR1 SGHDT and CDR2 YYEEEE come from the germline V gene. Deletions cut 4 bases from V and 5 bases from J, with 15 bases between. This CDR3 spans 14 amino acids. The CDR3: CASSPRQPRYGYTF. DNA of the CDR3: TGTGCCAGCAGCCCCCGACAGCCTCGATATGGCTACACCTTC.

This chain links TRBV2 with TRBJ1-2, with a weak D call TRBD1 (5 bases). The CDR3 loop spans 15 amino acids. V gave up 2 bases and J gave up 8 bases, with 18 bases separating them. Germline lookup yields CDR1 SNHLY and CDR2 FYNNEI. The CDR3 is CASSEMQGGSEGYTF. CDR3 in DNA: TGTGCCAGCAGTGAAATGCAGGGAGGTAGTGAGGGCTACACCTTC.

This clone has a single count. CDR3 sequence: CASSFTSGNINNEQFF. The CDR3 DNA reads TGTGCCAGCAGCTTTACTAGCGGGAATATCAACAATGAGCAGTTCTTC. The gene calls are TRBV7-2 and TRBJ2-1; 10 positions match TRBD2. V shed 3 bases and J 5 bases; nucleotides not matched to a gene: 7. Germline V gene data show CDR1 as SGHTA and CDR2 as FQGNSA. The CDR3 spans 16 residues. The whole variable domain, remainder taken from reference TRBV7-2 and TRBJ2-1, is GAGVSQSPSNKVTEKGKDVELRCDPISGHTALYWYRQSLGQGLEFLIYFQGNSAPDKSGLPSDRFSAERTGGSVSTLTIQRTQQEDSAVYLCASSFTSGNINNEQFFGPGTRLTVL.

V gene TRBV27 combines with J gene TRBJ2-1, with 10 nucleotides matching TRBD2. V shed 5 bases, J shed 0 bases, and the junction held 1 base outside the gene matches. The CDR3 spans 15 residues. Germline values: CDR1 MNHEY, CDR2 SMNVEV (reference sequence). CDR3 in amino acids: CASSVAGGSYNEQFF. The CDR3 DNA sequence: TGTGCCAGCAGTGTAGCGGGAGGCTCCTACAATGAGCAGTTCTTC.

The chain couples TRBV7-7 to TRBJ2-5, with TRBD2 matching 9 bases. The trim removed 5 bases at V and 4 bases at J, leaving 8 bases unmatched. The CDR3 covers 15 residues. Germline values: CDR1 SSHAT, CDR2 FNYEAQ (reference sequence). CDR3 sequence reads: CASSASGLAAETQYF. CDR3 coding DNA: TGTGCCAGCAGCGCTTCGGGACTAGCTGCAGAGACCCAGTACTTC.

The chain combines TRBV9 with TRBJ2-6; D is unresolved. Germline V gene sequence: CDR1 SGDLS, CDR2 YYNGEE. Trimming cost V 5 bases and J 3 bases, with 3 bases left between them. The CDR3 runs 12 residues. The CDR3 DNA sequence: TGTGCCAGCAGTTATGGGGCCAACGTCCTGACTTTC. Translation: CASSYGANVLTF.

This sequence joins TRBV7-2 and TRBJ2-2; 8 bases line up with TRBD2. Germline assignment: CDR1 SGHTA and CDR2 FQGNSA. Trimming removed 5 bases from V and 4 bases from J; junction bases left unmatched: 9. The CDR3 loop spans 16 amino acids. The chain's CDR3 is CASSLLSGDVTGELFF. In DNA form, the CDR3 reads TGTGCCAGCAGCCTCCTTAGCGGGGACGTCACCGGGGAGCTGTTTTTT.

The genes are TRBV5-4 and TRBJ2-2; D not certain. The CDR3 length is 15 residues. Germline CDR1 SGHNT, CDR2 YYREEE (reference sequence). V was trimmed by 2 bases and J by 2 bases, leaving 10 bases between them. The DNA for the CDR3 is TGTGCCAGCAGCTTTGGAGAATTTAACACCGGGGAGCTGTTTTTT. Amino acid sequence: CASSFGEFNTGELFF.

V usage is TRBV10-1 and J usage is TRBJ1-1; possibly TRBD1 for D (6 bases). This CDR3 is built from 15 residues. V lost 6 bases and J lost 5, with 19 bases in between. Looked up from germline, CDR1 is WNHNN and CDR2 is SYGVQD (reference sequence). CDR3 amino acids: CASSPEGVPGTEAFF. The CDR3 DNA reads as TGCGCCAGCAGCCCTGAGGGGGTCCCGGGGACTGAAGCTTTCTTT.

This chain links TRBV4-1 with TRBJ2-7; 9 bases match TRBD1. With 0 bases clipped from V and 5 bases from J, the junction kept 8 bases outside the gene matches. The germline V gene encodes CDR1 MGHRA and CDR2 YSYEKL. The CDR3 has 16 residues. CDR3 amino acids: CASSQEWGTGFHEQYF. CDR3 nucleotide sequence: TGCGCCAGCAGCCAAGAATGGGGGACAGGGTTCCACGAGCAGTACTTC.

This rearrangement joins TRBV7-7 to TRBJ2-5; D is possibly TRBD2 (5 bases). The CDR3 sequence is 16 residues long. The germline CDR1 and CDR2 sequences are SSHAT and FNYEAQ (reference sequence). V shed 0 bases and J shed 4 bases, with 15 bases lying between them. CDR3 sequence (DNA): TGTGCCAGCAGCTTAGCGTCACTAACCGGAGGAGAGACCCAGTACTTC. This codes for CASSLASLTGGETQYF.

CDR3 loop: CASSLGGPPGPYEQYF. The CDR3 DNA reads as TGTGCCAGCAGCCTCGGAGGGCCGCCGGGACCCTACGAGCAGTACTTC. This sequence joins TRBV28 and TRBJ2-7; tentatively, D is TRBD2 (6 bases). The germline V gene has CDR1 MDHEN and CDR2 SYDVKM. The CDR3 is 16 amino acids. Between the trimmed V and J ends, which lost 6 bases and 2 bases, there was a span of 20 bases.

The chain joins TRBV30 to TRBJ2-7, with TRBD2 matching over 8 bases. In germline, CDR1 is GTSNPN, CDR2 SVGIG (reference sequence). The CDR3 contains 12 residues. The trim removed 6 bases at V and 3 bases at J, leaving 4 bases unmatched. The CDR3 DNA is TGTGCCTGCCGCGGGGGGTACTACGAGCAGTACTTC. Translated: CACRGGYYEQYF.

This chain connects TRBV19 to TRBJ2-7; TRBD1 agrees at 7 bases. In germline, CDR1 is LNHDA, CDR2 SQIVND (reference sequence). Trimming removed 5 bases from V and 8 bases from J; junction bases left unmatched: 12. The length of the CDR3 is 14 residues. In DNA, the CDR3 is TGTGCCAGTAGTCTCAAGCGGCAGGGGGAGAAGCAGTACTTC. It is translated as CASSLKRQGEKQYF.

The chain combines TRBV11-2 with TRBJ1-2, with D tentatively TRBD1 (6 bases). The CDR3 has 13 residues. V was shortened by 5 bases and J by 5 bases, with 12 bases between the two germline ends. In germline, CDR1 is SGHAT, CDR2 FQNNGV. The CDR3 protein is CASSPTGRYGYTF. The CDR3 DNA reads TGTGCCAGCAGCCCGACAGGCCGATATGGCTACACCTTC.

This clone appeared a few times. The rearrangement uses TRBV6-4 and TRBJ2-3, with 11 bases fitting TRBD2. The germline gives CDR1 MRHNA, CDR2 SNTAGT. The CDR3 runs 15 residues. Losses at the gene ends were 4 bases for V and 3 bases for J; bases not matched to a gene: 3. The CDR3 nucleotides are TGTGCCAGCAGTGGCGGGACTAGCGGAACAGATACGCAGTATTTT. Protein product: CASSGGTSGTDTQYF.

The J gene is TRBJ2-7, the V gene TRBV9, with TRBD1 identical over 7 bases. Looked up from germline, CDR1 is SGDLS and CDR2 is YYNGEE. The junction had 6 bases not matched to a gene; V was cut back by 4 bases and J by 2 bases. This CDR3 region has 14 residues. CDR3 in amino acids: CASSIGTDPYEQYF. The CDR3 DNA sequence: TGTGCCAGCAGCATAGGGACAGACCCCTACGAGCAGTACTTC.

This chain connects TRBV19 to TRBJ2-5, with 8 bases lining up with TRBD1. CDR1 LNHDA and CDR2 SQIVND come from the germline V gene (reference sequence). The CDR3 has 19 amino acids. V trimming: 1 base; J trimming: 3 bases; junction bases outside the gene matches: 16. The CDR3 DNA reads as TGTGCCAGTAGTATAGCCCGCACAGGGGGGTCGCCTTGGAAAGAGACCCAGTACTTC. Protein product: CASSIARTGGSPWKETQYF.